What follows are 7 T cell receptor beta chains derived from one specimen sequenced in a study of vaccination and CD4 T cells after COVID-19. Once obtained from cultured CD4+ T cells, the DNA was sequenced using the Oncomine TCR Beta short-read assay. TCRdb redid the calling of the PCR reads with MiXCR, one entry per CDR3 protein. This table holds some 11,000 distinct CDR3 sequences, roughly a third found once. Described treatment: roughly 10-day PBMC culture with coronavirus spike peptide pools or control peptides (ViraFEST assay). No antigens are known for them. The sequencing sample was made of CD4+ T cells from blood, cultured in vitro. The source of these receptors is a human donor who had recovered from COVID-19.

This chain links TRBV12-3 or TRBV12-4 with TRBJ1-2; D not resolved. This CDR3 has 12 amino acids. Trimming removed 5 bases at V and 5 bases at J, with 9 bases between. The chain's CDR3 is CASSPRPYGYTF. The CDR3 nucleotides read TGTGCCAGCAGTCCCCGCCCGTATGGCTACACCTTC.

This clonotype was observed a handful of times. The CDR3 here is CASSRDRSTDTQYF. The CDR3 nucleotides are TGTGCCAGCTCACGGGACAGGAGCACAGATACGCAGTATTTT. This chain joins TRBV7-2 and TRBJ2-3; 8 positions match TRBD1. The CDR3 runs 14 residues. With V trimmed by 8 bases and J by 0 bases, 4 bases remained unmatched. The germline V gene has CDR1 SGHTA and CDR2 FQGNSA.

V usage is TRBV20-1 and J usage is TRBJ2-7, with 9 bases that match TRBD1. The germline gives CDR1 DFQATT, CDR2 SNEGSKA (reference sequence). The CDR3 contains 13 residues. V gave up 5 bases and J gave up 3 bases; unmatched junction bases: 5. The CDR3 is CSAGQGTFYEQYF. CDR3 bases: TGCAGTGCTGGACAGGGGACCTTCTACGAGCAGTACTTC.

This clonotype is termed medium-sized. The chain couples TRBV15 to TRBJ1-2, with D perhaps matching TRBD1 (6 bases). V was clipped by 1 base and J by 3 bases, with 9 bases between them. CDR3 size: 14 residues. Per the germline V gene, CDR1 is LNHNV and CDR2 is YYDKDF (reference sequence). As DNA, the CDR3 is TGTGCCACCAGCAGAGGGCACAGGGACTATGGCTACACCTTC. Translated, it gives CATSRGHRDYGYTF.

The CDR3 bases are TGTGCCAGCAGCTTGGACAGGGGGAAGGCCGCGGGCACCATATATTTT. Encoded protein: CASSLDRGKAAGTIYF. The chain carries TRBV5-4 and TRBJ1-3; 8 nucleotides match TRBD1. Germline loops: CDR1 SGHNT, CDR2 YYREEE (reference sequence). The length of the CDR3 is 16 residues. The V and J ends lost 0 bases and 9 bases, in that order; junction bases with no gene match: 11.

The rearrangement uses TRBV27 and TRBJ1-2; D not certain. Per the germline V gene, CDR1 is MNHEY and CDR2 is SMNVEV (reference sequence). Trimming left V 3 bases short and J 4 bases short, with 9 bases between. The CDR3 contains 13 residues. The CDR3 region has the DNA TGTGCCAGCAGTTTTTATAGTGGCTATGGCTACACCTTC. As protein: CASSFYSGYGYTF.

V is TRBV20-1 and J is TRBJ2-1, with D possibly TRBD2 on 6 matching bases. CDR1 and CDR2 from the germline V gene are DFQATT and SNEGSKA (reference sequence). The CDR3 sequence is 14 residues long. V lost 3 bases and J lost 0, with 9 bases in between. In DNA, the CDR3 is TGCAGTGCTAGCGGGAGTCCCTCCTACAATGAGCAGTTCTTC. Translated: CSASGSPSYNEQFF.